A selection of T cell receptor beta chains follows, all from one sample in a study of cytomegalovirus exposure and HLA in healthy donors. Sequencing was performed with immunoSEQ multiplex PCR; in TCRdb, only in-frame clones are kept and a portion is missing. The sample includes almost 200,000 clones, about 81% of them seen just once. The sequencing input was PBMCs. Receptors originate from a woman aged 30 to 39 in good health and CMV-seronegative. CDR3s include the opening cysteine and the closing phenylalanine or tryptophan. D genes are given only for firm matches. The size of a clone is reported for some rows only, either as once, few or many, or as a class for expanded clones.

DNA	CDR3	D	V	size	J
TGCAGCGTCACGGGACAGACTTCCTACAATGAGCAGTTCTTC	CSVTGQTSYNEQFF	TRBD1	TRBV29-1	-	TRBJ2-1
TGTGCCAGCAGCTCCACAGGGGGACGATCACCCCTCCACTTT	CASSSTGGRSPLHF	TRBD1	TRBV7-3	once	TRBJ1-6
TGCGCCAGCAGCCAAGATCCAGGGAACACAGGGGTTACTGAAGCTTTCTTT	CASSQDPGNTGVTEAFF	TRBD1	TRBV4-1	-	TRBJ1-1
TGCGCCAGCAGCTTGACTAGCGGGGGGGCGGTTGAGCAGTTCTTC	CASSLTSGGAVEQFF	TRBD2	TRBV5-1	-	TRBJ2-1
TGTGCCACCCAGAATGCCGGAGCACTAAACTATGGCTACACCTTC	CATQNAGALNYGYTF	-	TRBV15	-	TRBJ1-2
TGTGCCTGGAGTGTGGGACAGGGGGGAGCTGGCTACACCTTC	CAWSVGQGGAGYTF	TRBD1	TRBV30	-	TRBJ1-2
TGTGCCAGCAGCTCAGGGGGCGGGACAGGACTCCATATCTACGAGCAGTACTTC	CASSSGGGTGLHIYEQYF	TRBD1	TRBV7-9	once	TRBJ2-7
TGTGCCAGCCTGGGACAGGGGGCGACCGGGGAGCTGTTTTTT	CASLGQGATGELFF	TRBD1	TRBV7-9	-	TRBJ2-2
TGTGCCAGCAGCTTACTTGAAGGGGCTGTTGTCTATGGCTACACCTTC	CASSLLEGAVVYGYTF	-	TRBV7-9	-	TRBJ1-2
TGTGCCAGTACCTCCGGGCAGCGGGGGATAGCAGATACGCAGTATTTT	CASTSGQRGIADTQYF	TRBD2	TRBV19	-	TRBJ2-3
TGTGCCAGCAGTGCCTCTAGCGGGAGGGCTAATGAGCAGTTCTTC	CASSASSGRANEQFF	TRBD2	TRBV6-1	-	TRBJ2-1
TGTGCCAGCAGTCCCCTAGGACTAGCGGGAACCTACGAGCAGTACTTC	CASSPLGLAGTYEQYF	TRBD2	TRBV27	-	TRBJ2-7
TGTGCCAGCAGCTTCCAGGGGTTGAGGGCCAAAAACATTCAGTACTTC	CASSFQGLRAKNIQYF	-	TRBV7-2	-	TRBJ2-4
TGTGCCAGCAGCCGCACAGGGCGGTCCTACGAGCAGTACTTC	CASSRTGRSYEQYF	-	TRBV7-8	-	TRBJ2-7
TGCGCCAGCAGCACTCAGGGTCCTTACGAGCAGTACTTC	CASSTQGPYEQYF	-	TRBV10-2	-	TRBJ2-7
TGCAGCGTTGTGTGGAGACAGGGAGGCGTCTATGGCTACACCTTC	CSVVWRQGGVYGYTF	TRBD1	TRBV29-1	-	TRBJ1-2
TGTGCCAGCAAGCGGGAAAACACCGGGGAGCTGTTTTTT	CASKRENTGELFF	TRBD2	TRBV9	-	TRBJ2-2
TGTGCCAGCAGCTCTGGAGGACTGGCGGGTGAGCAGTACTTC	CASSSGGLAGEQYF	-	TRBV5-4	-	TRBJ2-7
TGTGCCAGCAGCCCCTTGAAGGGGGGCAATCAGCCCCAGCATTTT	CASSPLKGGNQPQHF	-	TRBV28	-	TRBJ1-5
TGTGCCAGCTCTGTGTACGAGCAGTACTTC	CASSVYEQYF	-	TRBV7-9	-	TRBJ2-7
TGTGCCAGCAGCCCGAGACTAGCGGGGGAACACAATGAGCAGTTCTTC	CASSPRLAGEHNEQFF	TRBD2	TRBV9	-	TRBJ2-1
TGTGCCAGCTCACCACACTACAGGGTAGGGGAGCAGTACTTC	CASSPHYRVGEQYF	-	TRBV18	-	TRBJ2-7
TGCGCCAGCAGTGCACAGAACTATGGCTACACCTTC	CASSAQNYGYTF	-	TRBV10-2	-	TRBJ1-2
TGTGCCAGCAGTCTAAGTACAGGGCAAGCGGTTGGCTACACCTTC	CASSLSTGQAVGYTF	-	TRBV27	-	TRBJ1-2
TGTGCCAGCAGCTCCAGACAGGGTAACGCTGAAGCTTTCTTT	CASSSRQGNAEAFF	TRBD1	TRBV7-9	-	TRBJ1-1
TGTGCCAGCAGCGTAGACGGTTTCACCTACGAGCAGTACTTC	CASSVDGFTYEQYF	-	TRBV9	-	TRBJ2-7
TGCGCCAGCAGCCAAGTCCCGGGACAGGGGGCCTACGAGCAGTACTTC	CASSQVPGQGAYEQYF	TRBD1	TRBV4-1	-	TRBJ2-7
TGTGCCAGCAGTGAACAAGGGGGTCAGCCCCAGCATTTT	CASSEQGGQPQHF	-	TRBV6-1	-	TRBJ1-5
TGTGCCAGCAGTCCAGGGACAGGGCGTGAAAAACTGTTTTTT	CASSPGTGREKLFF	TRBD1	TRBV27	once	TRBJ1-4
TGTGCCAGCAGGGACCTTAGACTAGCGGGTACAGATACGCAGTATTTT	CASRDLRLAGTDTQYF	TRBD2	TRBV5-6	-	TRBJ2-3
TGTGCCAGCAGCCCTCTACACAATGAGCAGTTCTTC	CASSPLHNEQFF	-	TRBV7-9	few	TRBJ2-1
TGTGCCAGCACCCCGGAGGGACTAGCGGGAGGGCCGGAGGAGCAGTACTTC	CASTPEGLAGGPEEQYF	TRBD2	TRBV2	-	TRBJ2-7
TGTGCCAGTACCCCGGGGAGGACCAAGTATGGCTACACCTTC	CASTPGRTKYGYTF	-	TRBV19	-	TRBJ1-2
TGCAGTGCGGTCAGTTCCTACGAGCAGTACTTC	CSAVSSYEQYF	-	TRBV20-1	few	TRBJ2-7
TGTGCCAGCAGCCCCGACAGGTACCAAGAGACCCAGTACTTC	CASSPDRYQETQYF	-	TRBV9	-	TRBJ2-5
TGTGCCAGCAGGGTTGACAGGACCTCGAACACTGAAGCTTTCTTT	CASRVDRTSNTEAFF	-	TRBV6-1	-	TRBJ1-1
TGCGCCAGCAGTTATTCCACAGGGGGCGAGCAGTTCTTC	CASSYSTGGEQFF	TRBD1	TRBV5-1	-	TRBJ2-1
TGTGCCAGCAGCGCGCACAGGGTTGGCGGTTTTTGGACCGGGGAGCTGTTTTTT	CASSAHRVGGFWTGELFF	-	TRBV9	-	TRBJ2-2
TGTGCCAGCAGCTTATGGGGGGAACAGCCCCAGCATTTT	CASSLWGEQPQHF	-	TRBV7-9	-	TRBJ1-5
TGTGCCAGCACGGGGAATCCCCTCGAGCAGTACTTC	CASTGNPLEQYF	-	TRBV25-1	-	TRBJ2-7
TGCAGCGTATGGACTAGCGGGGGATACGAGCAGTACTTC	CSVWTSGGYEQYF	TRBD2	TRBV29-1	-	TRBJ2-7
TGTGCCAGCAGCCCTCGCGGCACAGATACGCAGTATTTT	CASSPRGTDTQYF	-	TRBV4-2	once	TRBJ2-3
TGCGCCAGCAGCCAAGCGGGGGGAGGAGAGTACTTC	CASSQAGGGEYF	TRBD2	TRBV4-1	few	TRBJ2-7
TGTGCCAGCAGCTTAGTGGGAGGAAGCTCTGGAAACACCATATATTTT	CASSLVGGSSGNTIYF	-	TRBV11-2	-	TRBJ1-3
TGTGCCAGCAGCCCTGGACAGCCCTATGGCTACACCTTC	CASSPGQPYGYTF	-	TRBV9	once	TRBJ1-2
TGTGCCAGTAGACCCTACCAGGGGGCTGGGACTGAAGCTTTCTTT	CASRPYQGAGTEAFF	TRBD1	TRBV19	-	TRBJ1-1
TGCGCCAGCAGCCCACTAACGGGGACTGTCGAGCAGTACTTC	CASSPLTGTVEQYF	-	TRBV4-1	few	TRBJ2-7
TGCGCCAGCAGCCAAGTAGGGGGCTATGGCTACACCTTC	CASSQVGGYGYTF	-	TRBV4-1	few	TRBJ1-2
TGTGCCAGCAGTTATTGGGACAGGGGGTACAATGAGCAGTTCTTC	CASSYWDRGYNEQFF	TRBD1	TRBV27	-	TRBJ2-1
TGTGCCTGGAGTCCAGACAGTAATTCACCCCTCCACTTT	CAWSPDSNSPLHF	-	TRBV30	once	TRBJ1-6
TGTGCCAGCAGCTCGGAAGGGCGGGTAAGCCAAGAGACCCAGTACTTC	CASSSEGRVSQETQYF	-	TRBV5-6	-	TRBJ2-5
TGTGCCAGCAGCTTAGTTGCAGGTGTCGACTACGAGCAGTACTTC	CASSLVAGVDYEQYF	-	TRBV7-6	-	TRBJ2-7
TGTGCCTGGAGTGGGGCGGACAGGGAAGCTTTCTTT	CAWSGADREAFF	TRBD1	TRBV30	-	TRBJ1-1
TGCGCCAGCAGCCAAGCGCAGGGGGCACCTAGCACAGATACGCAGTATTTT	CASSQAQGAPSTDTQYF	TRBD1	TRBV4-1	-	TRBJ2-3